This TCR beta chain was found in a study of T-cell reconstitution after alpha-beta-depleted transplantation in children. A TCRbeta library incorporating unique molecular identifiers was prepared. Each CDR3 protein gets one entry after TCRdb re-called the PCR reads with MiXCR. This sample has some 830,000 distinct CDR3 sequences, with roughly 15% found just once. Trimming cost V 3 bases and J 8 bases; bases outside gene matches: 17. Germline CDR1 reads SGHAT; CDR2 reads FQNNGV. The CDR3 sequence is 18 residues long. This clonotype was seen more than once but under ten times. V and J are TRBV11-2 and TRBJ2-1; 9 positions agree with TRBD2. This sequence was found in a male patient younger than 18 who had a stem cell transplant for acute lymphoblastic leukemia, so the T cells may come from the graft donor. The sequences come from PBMCs, mostly from graft donor cells, collected 360 days after TCRalphabeta/CD19-depleted stem cell transplant. The CDR3 is CASSFGVAGAGVGDEQFF. In DNA, the CDR3 is TGTGCCAGCAGCTTTGGGGTAGCGGGAGCGGGGGTTGGGGATGAGCAGTTCTTC. The full variable domain, its missing parts supplied by reference TRBV11-2 and TRBJ2-1, is EAGVAQSPRYKIIEKRQSVAFWCNPISGHATLYWYQQILGQGPKLLIQFQNNGVVDDSQLPKDRFSAERLKGVDSTLKIQPAKLEDSAVYLCASSFGVAGAGVGDEQFFGPGTRLTVL.